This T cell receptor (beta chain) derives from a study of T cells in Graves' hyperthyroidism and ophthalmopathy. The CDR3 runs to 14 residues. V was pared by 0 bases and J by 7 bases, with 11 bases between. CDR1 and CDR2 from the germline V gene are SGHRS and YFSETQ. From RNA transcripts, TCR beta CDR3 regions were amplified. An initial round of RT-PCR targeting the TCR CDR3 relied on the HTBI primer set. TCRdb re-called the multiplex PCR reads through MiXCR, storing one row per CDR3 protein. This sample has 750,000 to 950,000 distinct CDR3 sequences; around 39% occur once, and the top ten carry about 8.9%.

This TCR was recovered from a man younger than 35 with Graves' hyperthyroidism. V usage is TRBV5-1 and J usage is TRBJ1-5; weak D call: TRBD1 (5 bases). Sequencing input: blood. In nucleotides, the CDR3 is TGCGCCAGCAGCTTGGTCGGGGGGAGACAGCCCCAGCATTTT. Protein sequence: CASSLVGGRQPQHF.